This T cell receptor (beta chain) was captured by sequencing in a study of T cell responses to AZD1222 COVID-19 vaccine. Points from the study as a whole: Baseline seropositivity occurred in only a handful of AZD1222 recipients.

The CDR3 contains 14 residues. After removal of 6 bases from V and 5 bases from J, the junction contained 8 bases not matched to a gene. CDR1 is SQVTM and CDR2 is ANQGSEA in the germline V gene. Worth noting for this clone: What it binds is not known.

This table comes from immunoSEQ multiplex PCR, and its TCRdb copy is limited to in-frame clones, with some not included. This table has some 130,000 clones, more than 85% appearing once. This TCR was sampled from an adult in good health. The source was peripheral blood, collected on day 0 of AZD1222 vaccination. The J gene is TRBJ1-5, the V gene TRBV29-1; 9 positions match TRBD1. The CDR3 DNA reads TGCAGCGTCCGGACAGGGGCTAGAGATCAGCCCCAGCATTTT. It translates to CSVRTGARDQPQHF.